This T cell receptor beta chain was identified in a study of T cell repertoires in cytomegalovirus infection. In the study overall: Public TCR beta signatures provided an indication of both CMV infection and a matching HLA type.

TCRdb independently ran MiXCR on the reads; one entry per CDR3 protein. The sample includes more than 350,000 distinct CDR3 sequences, about a third of them seen just once. Looked up from germline, CDR1 is ENHRY and CDR2 is SYGVKD. V dropped 3 bases and J dropped 4; count of bases not matched to a gene: 4. The CDR3 totals 14 residues. The study's findings and limits: Summed frequency of public TCR beta families distinguished CMV carriers with the relevant HLA. Ex vivo, HLA-C-restricted CMV-specific TCR beta clonotypes prevailed over the rest of the response.

Of note for this clonotype: Its specificity is unknown.

Material for sequencing was PBMCs. J is TRBJ2-3 and V is TRBV10-3, with TRBD1 matching 7 bases. This clonotype was obtained from a human donor in good health (CMV status not recorded). Some clones in this sample may be carry-over from other donors' samples. The CDR3 DNA sequence: TGTGCCATCAGTGATGGACAGGCTCCAGATACGCAGTATTTT. Protein sequence: CAISDGQAPDTQYF.